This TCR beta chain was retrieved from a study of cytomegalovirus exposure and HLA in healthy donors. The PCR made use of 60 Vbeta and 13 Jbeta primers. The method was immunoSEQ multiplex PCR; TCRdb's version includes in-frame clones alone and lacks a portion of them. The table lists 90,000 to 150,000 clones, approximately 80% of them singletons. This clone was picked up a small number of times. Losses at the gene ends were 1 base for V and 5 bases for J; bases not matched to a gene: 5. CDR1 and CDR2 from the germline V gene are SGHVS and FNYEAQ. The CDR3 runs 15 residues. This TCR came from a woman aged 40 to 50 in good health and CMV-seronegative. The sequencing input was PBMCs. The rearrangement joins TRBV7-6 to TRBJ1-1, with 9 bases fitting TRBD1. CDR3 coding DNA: TGTGCCAGCAGCTTAGAGGGGACAGGGAGAACTGAAGCTTTCTTT. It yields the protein CASSLEGTGRTEAFF.